This record concerns one T cell receptor (beta chain) sequence. This sample stems from a study of blood T cell repertoires in COVID-19. Turning to the study itself: Specimens from acute and convalescent COVID-19 originated in the United States, Italy and Spain. Sources were T cells, B-cell-depleted T cells, or PBMCs; the material itself was cDNA or gDNA.

Deletions cut 8 bases from V and 2 bases from J, with 13 bases between. The CDR3 runs 13 residues. The germline CDR1 and CDR2 sequences are MNHEY and SVGAGI. Source study methods: From reference gene primer amplification, estimates of nucleated cell counts were derived. The protocol was immunoSEQ multiplex PCR, while the TCRdb copy is restricted to in-frame clones and leaves out a portion. D and trimming come from the DNA, and the V and J calls and clone size come from that table. The repertoire includes about 35,000 clones, about 87% of them detected once, and about 9.5% sits in the top ten. This sequence originates from an elderly man with active COVID-19. Sample: peripheral blood. The chain joins TRBV6-5 to TRBJ2-7; the D is unclear. For the CDR3, the DNA is TGTGCCAGCCGAAAACCAGTTACCTACGAGCAGTACTTC. Amino acids: CASRKPVTYEQYF.